The 6 T cell receptor beta chains reported below all come from one sample, sequenced in a study of T cells in Graves' hyperthyroidism and ophthalmopathy. Researchers amplified the TCR beta CDR3 regions from RNA transcripts. Initially, a first-round RT-PCR of the TCR CDR3 employed the HTBI primer set. TCRdb independently ran MiXCR on the multiplex PCR reads; one entry per CDR3 protein. The data show 500,000 to 750,000 distinct CDR3 sequences, 15% to 19% seen once. Sequenced sample: blood. The receptors stem from a woman under 40 with Graves' hyperthyroidism.

This clonotype was detected ten times or more. This sequence joins TRBV30 and TRBJ2-1, with D maybe TRBD2 (6 bases). This CDR3 contains 14 residues. V lost 5 bases, J lost 4 bases, and 15 bases lay in between. Germline CDR1 reads GTSNPN; CDR2 reads SVGIG (reference sequence). CDR3 bases: TGTGCCTGGGGCGGGGTAGCGAGTTACAATGAGCAGTTCTTC. Residues: CAWGGVASYNEQFF.

The V gene is TRBV18, the J gene TRBJ2-7; 8 bases align to TRBD2. CDR1 is KGHSH and CDR2 is LQKENI in the germline V gene. The CDR3 length is 14 residues. The trim removed 5 bases at V and 3 bases at J, leaving 6 bases unmatched. Here the CDR3 DNA reads TGTGCCAGCTCAACGGGACTAGAGGGCTACGAGCAGTACTTC. It encodes CASSTGLEGYEQYF.

This clonotype showed up just a few times. The chain couples TRBV12-3 or TRBV12-4 to TRBJ1-3; D is undetermined. This CDR3 has 14 amino acids. V lost 3 bases and J lost 8, with 14 bases in between. The CDR3 protein is CASSLRTRGYTIYF. In DNA form, the CDR3 reads TGTGCCAGCAGTTTGCGGACCCGGGGTTACACCATATATTTT.

This clonotype was counted many times. This chain joins TRBV2 and TRBJ1-1, with D possibly being TRBD1 (5 bases). V was clipped by 4 bases and J by 1 base, with 19 bases between them. This CDR3 comprises 17 residues. CDR1 and CDR2 (germline): SNHLY, FYNNEI. CDR3 nucleotide sequence: TGTGCCAGCAGTGCCGGGGCCCTGGTGGTGGGGAACACTGAAGCTTTCTTT. Protein product: CASSAGALVVGNTEAFF.

V gene TRBV2 combines with J gene TRBJ2-7, with TRBD1 matching 10 bases. Unmatched junction bases numbered 7, after V lost 6 bases and J lost 5 bases. The CDR3 runs 14 residues. Germline V CDR1 and CDR2: SNHLY, FYNNEI. For the CDR3, the DNA is TGTGCCAGCAGGACAGGGGGCGGCAGAAACGAGCAGTACTTC. Translating it yields CASRTGGGRNEQYF.

This clonotype was seen repeatedly, ten times or more. V is TRBV2 and J is TRBJ2-1; tentatively, D is TRBD2 (5 bases). CDR3 length: 15 amino acids. In germline, CDR1 is SNHLY, CDR2 FYNNEI. V lost 5 bases to trimming and J lost 4 bases, with 15 bases between them. CDR3 DNA: TGTGCCAGCAGTCCCGGACGGCCGGGGTACAATGAGCAGTTCTTC. Translated, it gives CASSPGRPGYNEQFF.